This entry concerns a single TCR beta chain. The table lists this clonotype with many counts. The specificity of this receptor is unknown. No base qualities exist here, and no much larger clone lies one base off it. The data were taken from a study of early T cells in non-severe SARS-CoV-2 infection (dated by TCRdb to about 2021). Looking at the study overall: Because TCR sequencing relied on bulk RNA taken from unsorted whole blood, pairing of alpha and beta chains was not possible. The full study reports these points: VDJdb matching was skewed toward anti-spike CD8 responses and likely underestimated virus-specific expansions by missing private and CD4 specificities.

As encoded in the germline V gene (reference sequence), CDR1 is LGHDT while CDR2 is YNNKEL. From the cysteine through the phenylalanine, the CDR3 covers 15 amino acids. Left in the record is the CDR3 DNA by itself, 45 bases read in frame from the first base. Unmatched junction bases come to 7, with V trimmed by 4 bases and J by 4 bases. Receptors were amplified or captured by 5' RACE. Instrument used: NextSeq 500. In the TCR library protocol, unique molecular identifiers were attached to individual cDNA molecules to correct for PCR bias and sequencing error. TCR alpha and beta chains were both sequenced, and the abundances of alpha and beta sequences in each sample were closely correlated with each other. The authors' pipeline ran thus. Decombinator V4 was used to annotate the V gene, J gene and CDR3 of the TCR sequences. TCRs were defined as expanded if a significant change between any two time points was detected under a Poisson model with p below 0.0001. TCR abundances were normalised to the total number of TCRs sequenced per sample and were expressed as counts per million. TRAV1-2 paired with TRAJ12, TRAJ20 or TRAJ33 defined MAIT TCRs, while TRAV10 paired with TRAJ18 defined iNKT TCRs. A search of VDJdb, accessed on 1 November 2021, was run for TCRs annotated to CMV, EBV and SARS-CoV-2, with TCRs annotated for multiple antigens excluded. The public sequencing data were trimmed at Q25 with fastp and processed into clonotypes with MiXCR by TCRdb, which kept only in-frame beta chains. Each CDR3 protein gets just one entry, which takes the most common genes and DNA from the rows behind it. TCRdb's processing, not the study's, gives the V and J calls here. This sample gives more than 75,000 distinct CDR3 sequences in total; approximately 13% of them show up just once. The ten largest clones take up about 6.1% of the sample.

Set within a cohort of healthcare workers in London, UK, this nested case-control study involved weekly PCR testing of nasopharyngeal swabs along with blood sampling. Healthcare workers were enrolled in the week of the UK lockdown, from 23 to 31 March 2020, and were followed every week for up to roughly 15 weeks. The sample consisted of whole blood. The sequence joins TRBV3-1 to TRBJ2-1; TRBD2 fits 7 bases in the junction. The clonotype was recovered from an adult who was a healthcare worker with PCR-confirmed SARS-CoV-2 infection or an uninfected control (not recorded which). CDR3 protein: CASSPPAGVYNEQFF. The nucleotide sequence is given as TGTGCCAGCAGCCCCCCGGCGGGGGTATACAATGAGCAGTTCTTC.